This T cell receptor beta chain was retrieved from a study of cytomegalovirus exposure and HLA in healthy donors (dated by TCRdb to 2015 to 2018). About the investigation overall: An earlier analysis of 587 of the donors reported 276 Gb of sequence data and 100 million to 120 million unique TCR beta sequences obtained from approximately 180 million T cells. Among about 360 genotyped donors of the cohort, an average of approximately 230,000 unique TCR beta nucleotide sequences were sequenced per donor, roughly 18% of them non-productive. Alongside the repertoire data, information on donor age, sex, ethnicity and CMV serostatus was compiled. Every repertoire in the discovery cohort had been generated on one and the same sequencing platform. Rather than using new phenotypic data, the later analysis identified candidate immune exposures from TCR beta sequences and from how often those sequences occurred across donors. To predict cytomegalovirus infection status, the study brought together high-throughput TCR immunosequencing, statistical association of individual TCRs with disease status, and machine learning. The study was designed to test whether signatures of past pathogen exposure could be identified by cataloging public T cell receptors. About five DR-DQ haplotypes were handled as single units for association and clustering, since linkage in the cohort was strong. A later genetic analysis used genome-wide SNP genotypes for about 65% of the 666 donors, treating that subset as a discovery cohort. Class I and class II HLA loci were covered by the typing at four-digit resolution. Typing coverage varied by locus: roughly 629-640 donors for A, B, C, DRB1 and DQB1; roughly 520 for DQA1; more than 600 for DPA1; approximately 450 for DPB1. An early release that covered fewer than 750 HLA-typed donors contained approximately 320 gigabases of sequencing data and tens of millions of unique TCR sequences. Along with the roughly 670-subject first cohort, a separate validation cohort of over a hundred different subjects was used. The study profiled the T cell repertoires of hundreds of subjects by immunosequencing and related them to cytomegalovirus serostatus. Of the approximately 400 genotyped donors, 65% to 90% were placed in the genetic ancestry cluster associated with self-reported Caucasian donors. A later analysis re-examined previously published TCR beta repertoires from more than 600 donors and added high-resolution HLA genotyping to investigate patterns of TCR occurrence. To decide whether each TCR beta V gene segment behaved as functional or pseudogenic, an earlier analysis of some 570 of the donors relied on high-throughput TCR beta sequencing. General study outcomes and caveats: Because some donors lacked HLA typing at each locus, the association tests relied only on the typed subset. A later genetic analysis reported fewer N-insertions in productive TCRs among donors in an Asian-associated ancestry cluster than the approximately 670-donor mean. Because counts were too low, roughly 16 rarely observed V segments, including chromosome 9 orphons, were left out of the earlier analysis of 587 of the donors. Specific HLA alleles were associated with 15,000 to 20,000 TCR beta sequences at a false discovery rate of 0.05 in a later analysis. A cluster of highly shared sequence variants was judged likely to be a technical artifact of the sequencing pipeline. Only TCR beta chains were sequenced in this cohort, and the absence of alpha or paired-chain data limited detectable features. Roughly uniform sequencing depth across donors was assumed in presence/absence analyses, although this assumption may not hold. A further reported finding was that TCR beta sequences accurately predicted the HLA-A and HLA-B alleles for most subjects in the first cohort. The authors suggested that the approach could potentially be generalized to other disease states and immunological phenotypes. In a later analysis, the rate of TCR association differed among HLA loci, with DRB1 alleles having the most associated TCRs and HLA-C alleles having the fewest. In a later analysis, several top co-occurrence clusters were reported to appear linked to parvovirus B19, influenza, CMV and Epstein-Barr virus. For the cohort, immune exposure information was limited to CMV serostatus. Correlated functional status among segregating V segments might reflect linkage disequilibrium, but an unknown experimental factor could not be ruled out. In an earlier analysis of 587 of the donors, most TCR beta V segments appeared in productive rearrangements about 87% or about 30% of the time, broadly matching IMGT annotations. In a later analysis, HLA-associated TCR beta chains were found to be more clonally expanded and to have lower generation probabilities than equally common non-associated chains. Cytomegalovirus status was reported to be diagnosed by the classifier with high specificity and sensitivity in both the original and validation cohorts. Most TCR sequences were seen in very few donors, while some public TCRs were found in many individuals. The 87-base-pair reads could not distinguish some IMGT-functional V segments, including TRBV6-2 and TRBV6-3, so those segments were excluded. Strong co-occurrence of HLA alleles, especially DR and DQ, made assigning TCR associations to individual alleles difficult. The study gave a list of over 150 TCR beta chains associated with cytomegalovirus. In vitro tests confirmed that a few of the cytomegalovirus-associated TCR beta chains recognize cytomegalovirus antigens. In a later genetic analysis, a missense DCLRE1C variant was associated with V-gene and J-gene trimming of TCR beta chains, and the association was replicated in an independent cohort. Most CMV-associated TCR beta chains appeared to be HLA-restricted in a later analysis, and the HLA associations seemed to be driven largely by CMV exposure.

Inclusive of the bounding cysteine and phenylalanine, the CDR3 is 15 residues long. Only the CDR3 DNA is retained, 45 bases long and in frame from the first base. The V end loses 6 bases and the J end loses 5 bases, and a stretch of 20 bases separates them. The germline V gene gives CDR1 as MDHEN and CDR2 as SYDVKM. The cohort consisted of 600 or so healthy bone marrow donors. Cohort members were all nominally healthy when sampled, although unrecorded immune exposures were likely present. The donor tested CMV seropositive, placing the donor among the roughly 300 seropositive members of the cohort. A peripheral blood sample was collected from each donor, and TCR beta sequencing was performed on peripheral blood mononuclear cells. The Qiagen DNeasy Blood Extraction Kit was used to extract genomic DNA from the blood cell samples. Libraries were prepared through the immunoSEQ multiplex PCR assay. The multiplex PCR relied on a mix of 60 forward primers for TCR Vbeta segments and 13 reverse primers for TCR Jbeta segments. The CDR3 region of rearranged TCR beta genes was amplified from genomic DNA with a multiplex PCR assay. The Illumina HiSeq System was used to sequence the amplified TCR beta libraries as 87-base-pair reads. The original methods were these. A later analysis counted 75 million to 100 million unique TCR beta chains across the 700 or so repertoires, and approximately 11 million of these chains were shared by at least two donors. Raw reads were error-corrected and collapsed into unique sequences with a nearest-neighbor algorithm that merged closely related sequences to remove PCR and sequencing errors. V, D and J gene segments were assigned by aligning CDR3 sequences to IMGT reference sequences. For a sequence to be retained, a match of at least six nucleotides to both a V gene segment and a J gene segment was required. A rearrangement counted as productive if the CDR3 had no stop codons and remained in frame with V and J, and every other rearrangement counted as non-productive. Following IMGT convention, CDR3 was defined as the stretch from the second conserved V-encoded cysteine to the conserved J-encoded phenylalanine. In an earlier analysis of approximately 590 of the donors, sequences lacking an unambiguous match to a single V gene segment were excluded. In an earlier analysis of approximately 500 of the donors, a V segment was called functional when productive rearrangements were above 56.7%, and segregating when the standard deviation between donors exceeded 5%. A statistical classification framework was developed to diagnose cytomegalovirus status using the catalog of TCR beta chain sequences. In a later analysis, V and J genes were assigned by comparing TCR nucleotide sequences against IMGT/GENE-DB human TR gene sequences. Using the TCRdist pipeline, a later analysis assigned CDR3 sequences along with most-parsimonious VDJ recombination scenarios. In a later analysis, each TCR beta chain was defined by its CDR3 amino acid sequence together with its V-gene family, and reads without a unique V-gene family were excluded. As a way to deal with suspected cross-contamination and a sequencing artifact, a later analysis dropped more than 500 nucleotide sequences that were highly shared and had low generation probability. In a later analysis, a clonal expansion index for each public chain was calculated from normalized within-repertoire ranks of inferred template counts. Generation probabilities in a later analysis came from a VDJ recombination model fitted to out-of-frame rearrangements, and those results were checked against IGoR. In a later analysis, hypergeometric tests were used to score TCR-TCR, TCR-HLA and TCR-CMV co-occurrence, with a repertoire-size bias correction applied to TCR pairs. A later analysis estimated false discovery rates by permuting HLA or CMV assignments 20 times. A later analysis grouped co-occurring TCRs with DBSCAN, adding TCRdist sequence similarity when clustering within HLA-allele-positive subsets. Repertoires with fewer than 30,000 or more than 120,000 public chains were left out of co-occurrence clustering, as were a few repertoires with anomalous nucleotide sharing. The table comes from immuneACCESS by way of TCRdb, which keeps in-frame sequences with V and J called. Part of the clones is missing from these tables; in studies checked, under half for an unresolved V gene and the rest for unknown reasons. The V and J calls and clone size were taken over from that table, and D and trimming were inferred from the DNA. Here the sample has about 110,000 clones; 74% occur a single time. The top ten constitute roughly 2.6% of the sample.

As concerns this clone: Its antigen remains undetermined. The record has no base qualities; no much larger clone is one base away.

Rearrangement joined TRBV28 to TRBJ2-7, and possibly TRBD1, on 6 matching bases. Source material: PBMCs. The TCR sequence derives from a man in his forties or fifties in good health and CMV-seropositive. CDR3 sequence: CASSQTRQVPNEQYF. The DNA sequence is TGTGCCAGCAGCCAAACCAGACAGGTCCCTAACGAGCAGTACTTC.